This T cell receptor (beta chain) appears in the sequencing data of a study of identical twins. Whole-study findings and limits: For cord blood, abundant beta clonotypes had fewer insertions, unlike memory repertoires, which showed none. Its conclusions, products of cross-sectional statistical analysis, did not come from following the same donors. Models underestimated out-of-frame TCR alpha sharing in monozygotic twins.

TCRdb processed the 5' RACE reads anew with MiXCR; each CDR3 protein has one entry. The data show some 500,000 distinct CDR3 sequences, roughly 13% seen once. Everyone who donated was a healthy Caucasian. The CDR3 spans 15 residues. V was trimmed by 5 bases and J by 0 bases, leaving 12 bases between them. Germline CDR1 and CDR2: MDHEN and SYDVKM. This clonotype was picked up a small number of times. Its antigen is still unknown. These sequences were also reported in another study, on yellow fever vaccine responses in identical twins.

The TCR was taken from a woman younger than 30 in good health. The rearrangement uses TRBV28 and TRBJ2-3, with TRBD2 as a possible D gene (6 bases). Sequencing was performed on CD4+ T cells sorted from blood. CDR3 sequence (DNA): TGTGCCAGCAGTATGCGGAGGGTTAGCACAGATACGCAGTATTTT. As protein: CASSMRRVSTDTQYF.